This TCR beta chain derives from a study of shared clonotypes between healthy human individuals. On the study more broadly: CD4 naive and memory got three plates each, CD8 naive two, CD8 memory one.

Study-wide results and caveats: Relative to memory subsets, naive subsets generally showed larger estimated richness. A reduction in generation probabilities was seen for non-shared clonotypes relative to those shared by all four donors.

Sorted-subset replicate PCRs used around 200 ng DNA, tens of thousands of T cell genomes. The repertoire was sequenced with immunoSEQ multiplex PCR; TCRdb's copy has only in-frame clones and lacks some. The sample comprises around 2.1 million clones, approximately 96% of which are singletons, and around 0.13% rests with the top ten. Germline V gives CDR1 GTSNPN, CDR2 SVGIG (reference sequence). Trimming removed 8 bases from V and 5 bases from J, with 13 bases in between. The CDR3 totals 11 residues. Worth noting for this clone: Its antigen is as yet unknown.

The source of this sequence is a man in his late teens or twenties in good health. Sample: naive CD4+ T cells sorted from blood. This sample's subset: CD45RA+ positively selected. V is TRBV30 and J is TRBJ2-7; D may correspond to TRBD1 or TRBD2 (6 bases each). DNA for the CDR3: TGTGCCGGGGGGCGGTCCCACGAGCAGTACTTC. As protein: CAGGRSHEQYF.